These 18 T cell receptor beta chains share one sample of origin, sequenced in a study of neurological immune-mediated disorders. TCRdb used MiXCR to reprocess the 5' RACE reads, holding one entry per CDR3 protein. The table shows tens of thousands of distinct CDR3 sequences, with around an eighth occurring only once. What was sequenced was PBMCs. The receptor source for this set is a woman aged 50 to 65 with HTLV-1-associated myelopathy (HAM/TSP).

This clonotype was detected many times. DNA for the CDR3: TGTGCCAGCAGTTTTTCTGAGACAGATACGCAGTATTTT. Translation: CASSFSETDTQYF. The chain joins TRBV12-3 or TRBV12-4 to TRBJ2-3, with D uncertain. CDR3 length equals 13 residues. V lost 3 bases and J lost 3, with 7 bases in between.

This clonotype was seen at least ten times. This chain uses TRBV5-1 with TRBJ1-2; possible D gene TRBD1, 5 bases. This CDR3 is built from 18 residues. The V end was cut by 4 bases, the J end by 3 bases, with 25 bases between. The germline V gene encodes CDR1 SGHRS and CDR2 YFSETQ. CDR3 region: CASSHGDSERTRYYGYTF. CDR3 coding DNA: TGCGCCAGCAGCCATGGTGACAGCGAGCGAACTCGCTACTATGGCTACACCTTC. The full variable domain, its missing parts supplied by reference TRBV5-1 and TRBJ1-2, is KAGVTQTPRYLIKTRGQQVTLSCSPISGHRSVSWYQQTPGQGLQFLFEYFSETQRNKGNFPGRFSGRQFSNSRSEMNVSTLELGDSALYLCASSHGDSERTRYYGYTFGSGTRLTVV.

This clonotype was observed many times. The chain recombines TRBV5-1 with TRBJ1-4; no definite D call. CDR3 size: 15 residues. Per germline, CDR1 SGHRS and CDR2 YFSETQ. V was pared by 7 bases and J by 0 bases, with 13 bases between. CDR3 loop: CASGSRGATNEKLFF. As DNA, the CDR3 is TGCGCCAGCGGTTCCCGGGGTGCAACTAATGAAAAACTGTTTTTT.

This clonotype was detected ten times or more. The V call is TRBV7-9, the J call TRBJ1-1, with a tentative D call TRBD1 (5 bases). Germline V gene data show CDR1 as SEHNR and CDR2 as FQNEAQ (reference sequence). Trimming stripped 5 bases from V and 0 bases from J, with 10 bases between. The length of the CDR3 is 14 residues. CDR3 residues: CASSQLGVNTEAFF. For the CDR3, the DNA is TGTGCCAGCAGCCAGCTGGGGGTGAACACTGAAGCTTTCTTT.

About this clonotype: A read error may be the cause here, since a much bigger clone is one base away. The rearrangement joins TRBV20-1 to TRBJ1-1; D perhaps matches TRBD1 (6 bases). The CDR3 loop spans 13 amino acids. The germline V gene encodes CDR1 DFQATT and CDR2 SNEGSKA (reference sequence). The V end lost 7 bases, the J end lost 3 bases, and 15 bases lay between the germline ends. The CDR3 sequence is CSVTAGADTEAFF. CDR3 bases: TGCAGTGTAACGGCAGGGGCGGACACTGAAGCTTTCTTT.

The table lists this clonotype with many counts. The V and J genes are TRBV6-5 and TRBJ2-3; 11 positions agree with TRBD2. The CDR3 has 15 amino acids. Per germline, CDR1 MNHEY and CDR2 SVGAGI. Trimming at V came to 6 bases and at J to 3 bases, leaving 5 bases not matched to a gene. Written as DNA, the CDR3 is TGTGCCAGCAGCTTGACTAGCGGGGTGACAGATACGCAGTATTTT. Translation gives CASSLTSGVTDTQYF.

This clonotype was counted ten times or more. The chain carries TRBV9 and TRBJ1-4, with D unclear. This CDR3 region has 15 residues. Trimming took off 0 bases at V and 3 bases at J, with 9 bases between the two ends. The germline V gene encodes CDR1 SGDLS and CDR2 YYNGEE. In nucleotides, the CDR3 is TGTGCCAGCAGCGTAGGGGAAATTTCTAATGAAAAACTGTTTTTT. This sequence encodes CASSVGEISNEKLFF.

This clonotype has ten or more counts. The V gene is TRBV5-1, the J gene TRBJ2-7, with 7 bases identical to TRBD1. V shed 2 bases and J 5 bases; nucleotides not matched to a gene: 1. Germline-derived CDR1 and CDR2 are SGHRS and YFSETQ. CDR3 length: 12 residues. The CDR3 spells CASSFTGDEQYF. In DNA, the CDR3 is TGCGCCAGCAGCTTTACAGGGGACGAGCAGTACTTC.

At least ten counts were recorded for this clonotype. The chain links TRBV6-2 or TRBV6-3 to TRBJ2-2; weak D call: TRBD2 (5 bases). This CDR3 has 19 amino acids. Trimming removed 0 bases at V and 0 bases at J, with 17 bases between. From germline, CDR1 is MNHEY and CDR2 SVGEGT. The CDR3 spells CASSYSIDPRDPNTGELFF. CDR3 nucleotide sequence: TGTGCCAGCAGTTACTCGATTGACCCTCGGGATCCGAACACCGGGGAGCTGTTTTTT.

This clonotype has ten or more counts. V gene TRBV5-1 combines with J gene TRBJ2-5; D might be TRBD1 or TRBD2, each matching 7 bases. The CDR3 has 14 amino acids. Looked up from germline, CDR1 is SGHRS and CDR2 is YFSETQ. V was clipped by 6 bases and J by 10 bases, with 22 bases between them. The CDR3 nucleotides read TGCGCCAGCAAGGTAGGGGGCCCGAGCGGGGACCAGTACTTC. Protein product: CASKVGGPSGDQYF.

This clonotype was seen ten or more times. This chain joins TRBV20-1 and TRBJ2-7, with D hard to call. The CDR3 consists of 12 residues. V was shortened by 3 bases and J by 0 bases, with 6 bases between the two germline ends. The germline V gene encodes CDR1 DFQATT and CDR2 SNEGSKA (reference sequence). CDR3: CSARASSYEQYV. The CDR3 DNA reads as TGCAGTGCTAGGGCCAGCTCCTACGAGCAGTACGTC.

This clonotype was counted at least ten times. The chain couples TRBV7-8 to TRBJ2-5; TRBD1 matches 7 bases. Germline V CDR1 and CDR2: SGHVS, FQNEAQ. This CDR3 is built from 14 residues. The V and J ends lost 5 bases and 3 bases, in that order; junction bases with no gene match: 6. As DNA, the CDR3 is TGTGCCAGCAGCGCTAACAGGGGAAAAGAGACCCAGTACTTC. Its protein product is CASSANRGKETQYF.

In its sample, this clonotype was seen many times. The genes are TRBV7-2 and TRBJ2-2; D is possibly TRBD1 or TRBD2 (5 bases each). CDR1 is SGHTA, CDR2 FQGNSA, per germline. V lost 5 bases to trimming and J lost 6 bases, with 13 bases between them. The CDR3 extends over 14 amino acids. The CDR3 is CASSPRRGPGELFF. The CDR3 DNA reads as TGTGCCAGCAGCCCCCGACGGGGACCCGGGGAGCTGTTTTTT.

This clonotype was found many times. The chain joins TRBV7-9 to TRBJ2-2; 9 bases match TRBD2. Per the germline V gene, CDR1 is SEHNR and CDR2 is FQNEAQ (reference sequence). The J segment lost 4 bases and the V segment lost 0 bases, leaving 3 bases of the junction unmatched. This CDR3 is built from 16 residues. CDR3 nucleotides: TGTGCCAGCAGCTTAGCCCTAGCGGGGACCACCGGGGAGCTGTTTTTT. Translated: CASSLALAGTTGELFF. Using reference TRBV7-9 and TRBJ2-2 for the parts outside the CDR3, the full variable domain is DTGVSQNPRHKITKRGQNVTFRCDPISEHNRLYWYRQTLGQGPEFLTYFQNEAQLEKSRLLSDRFSAERPKGSFSTLEIQRTEQGDSAMYLCASSLALAGTTGELFFGEGSRLTVL.

The sample holds many counts of this clonotype. The chain couples TRBV5-6 to TRBJ2-2, with a weak D call TRBD1 (8 bases). Germline CDR1 and CDR2: SGHDT and YYEEEE. Deletions cut 0 bases from V and 5 bases from J, with 14 bases between. The CDR3 has 16 residues. CDR3 DNA sequence: TGTGCCAGCAGCTTGGACAGGGGGGGACGGACCGGGGAGCTGTTTTTT. This codes for CASSLDRGGRTGELFF. Full variable domain (outside the CDR3, taken from reference TRBV5-6 and TRBJ2-2): DAGVTQSPTHLIKTRGQQVTLRCSPKSGHDTVSWYQQALGQGPQFIFQYYEEEERQRGNFPDRFSGHQFPNYSSELNVNALLLGDSALYLCASSLDRGGRTGELFFGEGSRLTVL.

This clonotype occurred many times. The rearrangement joins TRBV6-2 or TRBV6-3 to TRBJ1-5; D possibly corresponds to TRBD1 (5 bases). Germline CDR1 reads MNHEY; CDR2 reads SVGEGT. V dropped 2 bases and J dropped 3 bases, with 8 bases sitting between them. CDR3 size: 14 residues. The CDR3 region has the DNA TGTGCCAGCAGTTACGGTGGGACCAATCAGCCCCAGCATTTT. Protein: CASSYGGTNQPQHF.

This clonotype was observed many times. The V call is TRBV29-1, the J call TRBJ2-1, with TRBD1 identical over 8 bases. The ends lost 3 bases at V and 10 bases at J; junction bases unmatched: 14. This CDR3 has 15 residues. Germline CDR1 SQVTM, CDR2 ANQGSEA. The CDR3, as DNA: TGCAGCGTTGACGGATTTTTGCCCAGGGGGCGGGAGCAGTTCTTC. Its protein is CSVDGFLPRGREQFF.

This clonotype was detected many times. The chain recombines TRBV7-6 with TRBJ2-2; weak D call: TRBD1 (5 bases). V gave up 4 bases and J gave up 0 bases, with 12 bases separating them. CDR1 and CDR2 from the germline V gene are SGHVS and FNYEAQ. There are 16 residues in the CDR3. The chain's CDR3 is CASSSRQPANTGELFF. CDR3 sequence (DNA): TGTGCCAGCAGCTCCAGACAGCCTGCGAACACCGGGGAGCTGTTTTTT. Full variable domain (outside the CDR3, taken from reference TRBV7-6 and TRBJ2-2): GAGVSQSPRYKVTKRGQDVALRCDPISGHVSLYWYRQALGQGPEFLTYFNYEAQQDKSGLPNDRFSAERPEGSISTLTIQRTEQRDSAMYRCASSSRQPANTGELFFGEGSRLTVL.